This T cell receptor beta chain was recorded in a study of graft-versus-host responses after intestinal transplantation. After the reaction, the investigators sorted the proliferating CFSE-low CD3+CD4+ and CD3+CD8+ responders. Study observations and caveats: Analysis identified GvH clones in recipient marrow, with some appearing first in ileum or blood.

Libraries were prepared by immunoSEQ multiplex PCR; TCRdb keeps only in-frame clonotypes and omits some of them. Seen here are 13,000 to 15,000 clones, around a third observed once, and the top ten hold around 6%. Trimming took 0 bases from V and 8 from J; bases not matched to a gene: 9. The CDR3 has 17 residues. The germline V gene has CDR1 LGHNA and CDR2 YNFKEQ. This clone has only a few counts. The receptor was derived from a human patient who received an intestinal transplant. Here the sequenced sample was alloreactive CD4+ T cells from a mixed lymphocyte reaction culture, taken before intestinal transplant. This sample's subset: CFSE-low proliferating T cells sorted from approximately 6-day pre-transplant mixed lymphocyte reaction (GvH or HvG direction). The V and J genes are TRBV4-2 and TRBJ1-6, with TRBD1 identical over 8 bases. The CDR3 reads CASSQDLRTGYHSPLHF. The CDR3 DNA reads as TGTGCCAGCAGCCAAGACCTTAGGACAGGGTATCATTCACCCCTCCACTTT.